Sequencing of this T cell receptor beta chain was carried out in a study of cytomegalovirus exposure and HLA in healthy donors. Notes on this clone: Its antigen is not known.

Findings of the study overall: Later analysis placed DRB1 highest and HLA-C lowest in TCR association rates, which differed by HLA locus. Accurate predictions that matched the HLA-A and HLA-B alleles of most subjects were reportedly made from TCR beta sequences.

Germline loops: CDR1 SGHRS, CDR2 YFSETQ. The V segment lost 3 bases and the J segment 3 bases; nucleotides outside the gene matches: 4. The CDR3 covers 15 residues. The PCR employed 60 Vbeta primers together with 13 Jbeta primers. Original methodology: Unique TCR beta chains totaled 80 million to 100 million in a later count, with approximately 11 million of them shared. The assay was immunoSEQ multiplex PCR, and TCRdb's table has in-frame clones only and misses some. V and J calls and clone size are as listed in that table; D and trimming were resolved from the DNA. The table has under 200,000 clones, 80% to 90% seen once.

The chain has TRBV5-1 and TRBJ1-4, with TRBD1 matching over 8 bases. This receptor was obtained from a man aged 18 to 30 in good health and CMV-seronegative. Sequencing input: PBMCs. CDR3: CASSWTGFANEKLFF. DNA of the CDR3: TGCGCCAGCAGCTGGACAGGGTTCGCTAATGAAAAACTGTTTTTT.